Below, 30 T cell receptor beta chains from the same sample are listed, as sequenced in a study of shared clonotypes between healthy human individuals. Sequencing was performed with immunoSEQ multiplex PCR; in TCRdb, only in-frame clones are kept and a portion is missing. The sample contains hundreds of thousands of clones, roughly four fifths of which appear only once. Material: PBMCs. The source of these receptors is a woman in her 40s in good health. Some clones in this sample may be carry-over from other donors' samples.

This chain links TRBV5-5 with TRBJ2-2, with TRBD1 as a possible D gene (6 bases). Trimming left V 3 bases short and J 2 bases short, with 11 bases between. This CDR3 comprises 15 residues. CDR1 SGHKS and CDR2 YYEKEE come from the germline V gene (reference sequence). CDR3 residues: CASSSGTSNTGELFF. Here the CDR3 DNA reads TGTGCCAGCAGCTCCGGGACAAGTAACACCGGGGAGCTGTTTTTT.

The chain employs TRBV27 and TRBJ2-7, with unresolved D. From germline, CDR1 is MNHEY and CDR2 SMNVEV (reference sequence). The V end was cut by 5 bases, the J end by 0 bases, with 8 bases between. The CDR3 sequence is 13 residues long. CDR3 region: CASSRVRSYEQYF. The CDR3 DNA sequence: TGTGCCAGCAGTCGTGTTCGCTCCTACGAGCAGTACTTC.

The chain employs TRBV7-8 and TRBJ2-7, with TRBD1 matching over 8 bases. The V segment lost 3 bases and the J segment 3 bases; nucleotides outside the gene matches: 10. The length of the CDR3 is 16 residues. The germline V gene has CDR1 SGHVS and CDR2 FQNEAQ. The DNA of the CDR3 is TGTGCCAGCAGCTTCGTTGGTCCGGGACAGGTCTACGAGCAGTACTTC. It yields the protein CASSFVGPGQVYEQYF. Complete variable domain (other parts from reference TRBV7-8 and TRBJ2-7): GAGVSQSPRYKVAKRGQDVALRCDPISGHVSLFWYQQALGQGPEFLTYFQNEAQLDKSGLPSDRFFAERPEGSVSTLKIQRTQQEDSAVYLCASSFVGPGQVYEQYFGPGTRLTVT.

The gene calls are TRBV9 and TRBJ2-3; 7 bases are shared with TRBD2. CDR3 length equals 14 residues. The V gene's germline CDR1 is SGDLS and CDR2 YYNGEE. Trimming cost V 0 bases and J 4 bases; bases outside gene matches: 2. In nucleotides, the CDR3 is TGTGCCAGCAGCGTAGCCAGCGGGGCAGATACGCAGTATTTT. Encoded protein: CASSVASGADTQYF.

The rearrangement uses TRBV27 and TRBJ2-3, with 9 bases fitting TRBD2. V dropped 10 bases and J dropped 1; count of bases not matched to a gene: 3. This CDR3 has 13 amino acids. Germline V gene lookup returns CDR1 MNHEY and CDR2 SMNVEV (reference sequence). CDR3 DNA sequence: TGTGCCACAAGGACTAGCGGCACAGATACGCAGTATTTT. Its protein product is CATRTSGTDTQYF.

This chain connects TRBV25-1 to TRBJ2-5, with D uncertain. The CDR3 extends over 11 amino acids. With 6 bases removed from V and 9 bases from J, the gap between germline ends came to 11 bases. Germline V gene data show CDR1 as MGHDK and CDR2 as SYGVNS. The CDR3 bases are TGTGCCAGCAGGGGTCGATGGGCCCAGTACTTC. Translation gives CASRGRWAQYF.

The chain recombines TRBV9 with TRBJ2-3; a possible D gene is TRBD1 (6 bases). The CDR3 runs to 14 residues. The V end lost 1 base, the J end lost 6 bases, and 12 bases lay between the germline ends. The V gene's germline CDR1 is SGDLS and CDR2 YYNGEE. The CDR3 bases are TGTGCCAGCAGCGTATACCAGGGGTGGGATACGCAGTATTTT. Its protein is CASSVYQGWDTQYF.

The rearrangement uses TRBV5-6 and TRBJ2-7; D unclear. V lost 2 bases, J lost 2 bases, and 20 bases lay in between. The CDR3 runs to 17 residues. From germline, CDR1 is SGHDT and CDR2 YYEEEE. CDR3 sequence (DNA): TGTGCCAGCAGCTTCAACGCCGAACCAGGACCGACCTACGAGCAGTACTTC. Its protein is CASSFNAEPGPTYEQYF.

The V gene is TRBV12-5, the J gene TRBJ2-2; 8 nucleotides agree with TRBD1. The CDR3 length is 14 residues. Germline V gives CDR1 LGHNT, CDR2 FRNRAP. V was clipped by 7 bases and J by 6 bases; unmatched bases: 7. CDR3 loop: CASAPTGESGELFF. CDR3 in DNA: TGTGCTAGTGCCCCGACAGGGGAGTCCGGGGAGCTGTTTTTT. The full variable domain, with the rest looked up from reference TRBV12-5 and TRBJ2-2, is DARVTQTPRHKVTEMGQEVTMRCQPILGHNTVFWYRQTMMQGLELLAYFRNRAPLDDSGMPKDRFSAEMPDATLATLKIQPSEPRDSAVYFCASAPTGESGELFFGEGSRLTVL.

This clone is a singleton in its sample. A much larger clonotype is one base distant, so this may be a read error. The chain joins TRBV23-1 to TRBJ2-2; TRBD2 is a possible D gene (6 bases). TRBV23-1 is given ORF status, its function remaining uncertain. The CDR3 totals 16 residues. The CDR3 sequence is CASREIQYANTGGLFF. CDR3 DNA: TGCGCCAGCAGGGAAATACAGTATGCGAACACCGGGGGGCTGTTTTTT.

The rearrangement links TRBV19 to TRBJ1-4, with D possibly being TRBD1 (5 bases). Trimming removed 1 base from V and 0 bases from J, with 6 bases in between. CDR3 length: 15 amino acids. The germline V gene encodes CDR1 LNHDA and CDR2 SQIVND (reference sequence). CDR3 amino acids: CASSIGGATNEKLFF. For the CDR3, the DNA is TGTGCCAGTAGTATAGGAGGGGCAACTAATGAAAAACTGTTTTTT.

The rearrangement uses TRBV6-1 and TRBJ2-7, with D maybe TRBD1 (5 bases). Trimming stripped 2 bases from V and 0 bases from J, with 14 bases between. This CDR3 has 16 residues. The germline V gene has CDR1 MNHNS and CDR2 SASEGT. CDR3 sequence: CASSEKAGWDSYEQYF. The CDR3 nucleotides are TGTGCCAGCAGTGAAAAGGCAGGGTGGGACTCCTACGAGCAGTACTTC.

This sequence joins TRBV9 and TRBJ2-7, with 9 bases identical to TRBD1. Trimming at V came to 5 bases and at J to 6 bases, leaving 9 bases not matched to a gene. Germline CDR1 is SGDLS and CDR2 is YYNGEE. This CDR3 region has 14 residues. In nucleotides, the CDR3 is TGTGCCAGCAGTGGTGGGACAGGGCGAGGCGAGCAGTACTTC. The encoded protein is CASSGGTGRGEQYF.

The CDR3 here is CASSLRGWTEAFF. The CDR3 nucleotides read TGTGCCAGCAGCTTAAGGGGGTGGACTGAAGCTTTCTTT. The chain joins TRBV11-1 to TRBJ1-1, with D perhaps TRBD1 (6 bases). The CDR3 extends over 13 amino acids. Looked up from germline, CDR1 is SGHAT and CDR2 is FQDESV (reference sequence). V was cut by 2 bases and J by 5 bases, with 9 bases left in between.

The chain has TRBV5-4 and TRBJ2-7; TRBD2 matches at 7 bases. V lost 5 bases to trimming and J lost 1 base; unmatched junction nucleotides: 6. The germline CDR1 and CDR2 sequences are SGHNT and YYREEE (reference sequence). This CDR3 has 14 amino acids. The chain's CDR3 is CASRTAGVSYEQYF. CDR3 nucleotides: TGTGCCAGCAGAACTGCGGGGGTTTCCTACGAGCAGTACTTC.

A remark on this clone: Within the sample, other DNA sequences also encode this same CDR3. J is TRBJ1-6 and V is TRBV30, with D perhaps matching TRBD1 (6 bases). CDR3 size: 13 residues. V lost 2 bases and J lost 10, with 12 bases in between. In germline, CDR1 is GTSNPN, CDR2 SVGIG (reference sequence). CDR3: CAWSSGVRSPLHF. The CDR3 nucleotides are TGTGCCTGGAGTTCAGGGGTGCGCTCACCCCTCCACTTT.

This clone appeared once. The chain joins TRBV19 to TRBJ2-2, with a possible D match to TRBD1 (6 bases). Germline V CDR1 and CDR2: LNHDA, SQIVND (reference sequence). The CDR3 spans 17 residues. Trimming removed 5 bases from V and 0 bases from J, with 16 bases in between. The CDR3 region is CASSPGGHFANTGELFF. Written as DNA, the CDR3 is TGTGCCAGTAGTCCTGGGGGACACTTCGCGAACACCGGGGAGCTGTTTTTT.

For this clone: A read error may be the cause here, since a much bigger clone is one base away. This chain connects TRBV9 to TRBJ2-3, with 8 bases identical to TRBD2. This CDR3 has 15 residues. Germline V lookup: CDR1 SGDLS, CDR2 YYNGEE. CDR3 bases: TGTGCCAGCAGCGAAGCGGGAGCTAGCACAGGTACGCAGTATTTT. This translates into CASSEAGASTGTQYF.

CDR3 DNA sequence: TGTGCCTGCCTAAAAGGACCTAGCTCTGGGGCCAACGTCCTGACTTTC. This translates into CACLKGPSSGANVLTF. V gene TRBV30 combines with J gene TRBJ2-6; D gene unclear. The CDR3 contains 16 residues. Trimming pared 6 bases from V and 0 bases from J, leaving 15 bases between. In germline, CDR1 is GTSNPN, CDR2 SVGIG (reference sequence).

The chain uses TRBV15 and TRBJ1-6; the match to TRBD1 covers 8 bases. CDR3 size: 14 residues. The trim removed 3 bases at V and 9 bases at J, leaving 4 bases unmatched. In germline, CDR1 is LNHNV, CDR2 YYDKDF (reference sequence). The chain's CDR3 is CATSSGQGGSPLHF. In DNA form, the CDR3 reads TGTGCCACCAGCAGTGGACAGGGCGGTTCACCCCTCCACTTT.

This clone has a handful of counts. The chain employs TRBV5-1 and TRBJ2-1; TRBD2 is a possible D gene (5 bases). Germline CDR1 SGHRS, CDR2 YFSETQ. V lost 0 bases and J lost 0, with 7 bases in between. This CDR3 has 15 amino acids. For the CDR3, the DNA is TGCGCCAGCAGCTTGGAGCGGAGCTCCTACAATGAGCAGTTCTTC. Translating it yields CASSLERSSYNEQFF.

The J gene is TRBJ2-7, the V gene TRBV29-1, with 9 bases matching TRBD2. Germline V gives CDR1 SQVTM, CDR2 ANQGSEA. V lost 4 bases, J lost 2 bases, and 6 bases stayed unmatched. The CDR3 loop spans 14 amino acids. The CDR3 spells CSVGSSGATYEQYF. DNA for the CDR3: TGCAGCGTTGGATCTAGCGGGGCTACCTACGAGCAGTACTTC.

The genes are TRBV2 and TRBJ2-5, with 9 positions matching TRBD1. The CDR3 is 16 residues long. Germline trimming cut 7 bases from V and 2 bases from J; bases unmatched to any gene: 11. From germline, CDR1 is SNHLY and CDR2 FYNNEI. The CDR3 loop is CASTNPGQGNQETQYF. The DNA for the CDR3 is TGTGCCAGCACCAATCCGGGACAGGGAAATCAAGAGACCCAGTACTTC.

This chain uses TRBV18 with TRBJ1-4, with D possibly matching TRBD1 (6 bases). CDR3 size: 15 residues. V lost 3 bases and J lost 6, with 14 bases in between. Per germline, CDR1 KGHSH and CDR2 LQKENI. In DNA form, the CDR3 reads TGTGCCAGCTCACCTGGGGGCCGCAGGCATGAAAAACTGTTTTTT. This sequence encodes CASSPGGRRHEKLFF.

Points on this clone: Possible read error: a much larger clone is one base away. The chain couples TRBV27 to TRBJ2-1; 11 bases match TRBD2. Per germline, CDR1 MNHEY and CDR2 SMNVEV (reference sequence). CDR3 length: 16 residues. The CDR3 DNA reads TGTGCCAGCAGTCACCTCACTAGCGGGAGATATAATGATCAGTTCTTC. Its translation is CASSHLTSGRYNDQFF.

The V gene is TRBV4-1, the J gene TRBJ1-5, with D hard to call. Trimming cost V 4 bases and J 0 bases, with 10 bases left between them. The CDR3 contains 15 residues. The germline gives CDR1 MGHRA, CDR2 YSYEKL. CDR3 loop: CASSPGGDSNQPQHF. The CDR3 DNA is TGCGCCAGCAGCCCCGGAGGAGATAGCAATCAGCCCCAGCATTTT.

This chain links TRBV6-5 with TRBJ2-1, with 7 bases identical to TRBD2. CDR3 length: 16 amino acids. Germline assignment: CDR1 MNHEY and CDR2 SVGAGI. The V segment lost 3 bases and the J segment 4 bases; nucleotides outside the gene matches: 9. The CDR3: CASSYNGAGPYNEQFF. In DNA form, the CDR3 reads TGTGCCAGCAGTTATAACGGAGCGGGGCCGTACAATGAGCAGTTCTTC.

The V and J genes are TRBV5-4 and TRBJ2-1, with D unclear. The V gene lost 1 base and the J gene lost 1 base, with 9 bases spanning the gap. Per the germline V gene, CDR1 is SGHNT and CDR2 is YYREEE (reference sequence). CDR3 size: 15 residues. The DNA of the CDR3 is TGTGCCAGCAGCTTGAATGGAGTGTCCTACAATGAGCAGTTCTTC. Translation gives CASSLNGVSYNEQFF.

The chain combines TRBV7-9 with TRBJ1-1; TRBD1 is a possible D gene (5 bases). The germline V and J ends were trimmed by 5 bases and 0 bases, with 16 bases remaining between them. The CDR3 has 16 amino acids. Germline V gene lookup returns CDR1 SEHNR and CDR2 FQNEAQ (reference sequence). CDR3 nucleotide sequence: TGTGCCAGCAGCCCCCCCGGGGGAAGGATGAACACTGAAGCTTTCTTT. Translated, it gives CASSPPGGRMNTEAFF.

The chain employs TRBV14 and TRBJ1-1, with unresolved D. The CDR3 totals 15 residues. Germline CDR1 is SGHDN and CDR2 is FVKESK. Trimming left V 4 bases short and J 6 bases short, with 18 bases between. The CDR3 loop reads CASSLRRAYRPEAFF. CDR3 sequence (DNA): TGTGCCAGCAGCCTCCGGAGGGCCTATCGGCCTGAAGCTTTCTTT. Using reference TRBV14 and TRBJ1-1 for the parts outside the CDR3, the full variable domain is EAGVTQFPSHSVIEKGQTVTLRCDPISGHDNLYWYRRVMGKEIKFLLHFVKESKQDESGMPNNRFLAERTGGTYSTLKVQPAELEDSGVYFCASSLRRAYRPEAFFGQGTRLTVV.